Listed below are T cell receptor beta chains from one sample, sequenced in a study of T cells in localized non-small cell lung cancer. The assay was immunoSEQ multiplex PCR, and TCRdb's table has in-frame clones only and misses some. The sample holds 25,000 to 35,000 clones, around 93% seen once. The specimen was PBMCs, collected before any cancer treatment. The receptors originated from a man aged 40-75 years with stage II lung adenocarcinoma. The CDR3 runs from the conserved cysteine through the conserved F or W. D genes are given only for firm matches. The size of a clone is reported for some rows only, either as once, few or many, or as a class for expanded clones.

J gene: TRBJ1-1
clone size: NA
V gene: TRBV5-1
D gene: NA
CDR3 DNA: TGCGCCAGCAGCGGACAGCTGAACACTGAAGCTTTCTTT
CDR3 protein: CASSGQLNTEAFF

J gene: TRBJ2-5
clone size: NA
V gene: TRBV2
D gene: NA
CDR3 DNA: TGTGCCAGCAGTGAAGTACTAAGACGGGGCCAGTACTTC
CDR3 protein: CASSEVLRRGQYF

J gene: TRBJ2-3
clone size: NA
V gene: TRBV29-1
D gene: TRBD2
CDR3 DNA: TGCAGCGTTGTAGGTTCGGAGCGGGGGGAATCTAGCACAGATACGCAGTATTTT
CDR3 protein: CSVVGSERGESSTDTQYF

J gene: TRBJ1-2
clone size: NA
V gene: TRBV28
D gene: NA
CDR3 DNA: TGTGCCAGCAGTTTATGGTCGGGGGGCTACACCTTC
CDR3 protein: CASSLWSGGYTF

J gene: TRBJ2-1
clone size: NA
V gene: TRBV6-1
D gene: NA
CDR3 DNA: TGTGCCAGCACGATCTACGGAGAGAATGAGCAGTTCTTC
CDR3 protein: CASTIYGENEQFF

J gene: TRBJ1-2
clone size: NA
V gene: TRBV9
D gene: NA
CDR3 DNA: TGTGCCAGCAGCGTAGGTCAATCAGGGCCGCTAGCTAACTATGGCTACACCTTC
CDR3 protein: CASSVGQSGPLANYGYTF

J gene: TRBJ1-1
clone size: NA
V gene: TRBV5-1
D gene: TRBD1
CDR3 DNA: TGCGCCAGCAGCTTACGGACAGGGGGAATGAACACTGAAGCTTTCTTT
CDR3 protein: CASSLRTGGMNTEAFF

J gene: TRBJ1-4
clone size: NA
V gene: TRBV30
D gene: NA
CDR3 DNA: TGTGCCTGGACCTACAGAGGTAATGAAAAACTGTTTTTT
CDR3 protein: CAWTYRGNEKLFF

J gene: TRBJ1-5
clone size: NA
V gene: TRBV28
D gene: NA
CDR3 DNA: TGTGCCAGCAGTTGGAGGGGGAGGGGGGATCAGCCCCAGCATTTT
CDR3 protein: CASSWRGRGDQPQHF

J gene: TRBJ2-1
clone size: NA
V gene: TRBV6-5
D gene: NA
CDR3 DNA: TGTGCCAGCAGCCGGCGGCCCTCGGGGAATGAGCAGTTCTTC
CDR3 protein: CASSRRPSGNEQFF

J gene: TRBJ1-5
clone size: NA
V gene: TRBV7-9
D gene: NA
CDR3 DNA: TGTGCCAGCAGAGCTACAGGGACGGGACCCCAGCATTTT
CDR3 protein: CASRATGTGPQHF

J gene: TRBJ2-7
clone size: NA
V gene: TRBV5-1
D gene: NA
CDR3 DNA: TGCGCCAGCAGCACCCAGGGGTCGGGGAACGAGCAGTACTTC
CDR3 protein: CASSTQGSGNEQYF

J gene: TRBJ2-2
clone size: NA
V gene: TRBV7-2
D gene: NA
CDR3 DNA: TGTGCCAGCAGCTTGGGCGGGGCGAACACCGGGGAGCTGTTTTTT
CDR3 protein: CASSLGGANTGELFF

J gene: TRBJ2-1
clone size: NA
V gene: TRBV7-8
D gene: TRBD2
CDR3 DNA: TGTGCCAGCAGCCCCGAGGGGCCGCTAGCGGGTTTCTCCTACAATGAGCAGTTCTTC
CDR3 protein: CASSPEGPLAGFSYNEQFF

J gene: TRBJ2-7
clone size: once
V gene: TRBV7-2
D gene: NA
CDR3 DNA: TGTGCCAGCAGCTTAAATCACTACGAGCAGTACTTC
CDR3 protein: CASSLNHYEQYF

J gene: TRBJ2-3
clone size: once
V gene: TRBV10-2
D gene: NA
CDR3 DNA: TGCGCCAGCACTGGCGGGTCCACAGATACGCAGTATTTT
CDR3 protein: CASTGGSTDTQYF

J gene: TRBJ2-3
clone size: NA
V gene: TRBV28
D gene: NA
CDR3 DNA: TGTGCCAGCAGTGAAAATAGGAATACGCAGTATTTT
CDR3 protein: CASSENRNTQYF

J gene: TRBJ1-1
clone size: NA
V gene: TRBV19
D gene: NA
CDR3 DNA: TGTGCCAGTAGTACCTCCGTACGGGGCATGAACACTGAAGCTTTCTTT
CDR3 protein: CASSTSVRGMNTEAFF

J gene: TRBJ2-1
clone size: NA
V gene: TRBV19
D gene: NA
CDR3 DNA: TGTGCCAGTAGTATAGTTGCCCCGGGTGAGCAGTTCTTC
CDR3 protein: CASSIVAPGEQFF

J gene: TRBJ2-3
clone size: once
V gene: TRBV27
D gene: NA
CDR3 DNA: TGTGCCAGCAGCCAAAAGGATACGCAGTATTTT
CDR3 protein: CASSQKDTQYF

J gene: TRBJ2-5
clone size: NA
V gene: TRBV11-2
D gene: NA
CDR3 DNA: TGTGCCAGCAGCTTAGGGTCCGATCGGGATGCCCAGTACTTC
CDR3 protein: CASSLGSDRDAQYF

J gene: TRBJ1-1
clone size: NA
V gene: TRBV5-1
D gene: NA
CDR3 DNA: TGCGCCAGCAGCTCCACAGGGTCTGCTGAAGCTTTCTTT
CDR3 protein: CASSSTGSAEAFF

J gene: TRBJ2-7
clone size: NA
V gene: TRBV11-2
D gene: NA
CDR3 DNA: TGTGCCAGCAGCCCGCGACGGGTGTACGAGCAGTACTTC
CDR3 protein: CASSPRRVYEQYF

J gene: TRBJ1-6
clone size: NA
V gene: TRBV2
D gene: NA
CDR3 DNA: TGTGCCAGCAGTGAATCAGCGGCTGGGGGAAATTCACCCCTCCACTTT
CDR3 protein: CASSESAAGGNSPLHF

J gene: TRBJ2-1
clone size: NA
V gene: TRBV25-1
D gene: TRBD2
CDR3 DNA: TGTGCCAGCAGTAGGCTAGCGGAGCCGCCCTCCTACAATGAGCAGTTCTTC
CDR3 protein: CASSRLAEPPSYNEQFF

J gene: TRBJ2-2
clone size: NA
V gene: TRBV5-1
D gene: NA
CDR3 DNA: TGCGCCAGCAGCTTGGGACAGGTGAACACCGGGGAGCTGTTTTTT
CDR3 protein: CASSLGQVNTGELFF

J gene: TRBJ2-5
clone size: NA
V gene: TRBV7-2
D gene: NA
CDR3 DNA: TGTGCCAGCAGCTTAGAACAGGGACAAGAGACCCAGTACTTC
CDR3 protein: CASSLEQGQETQYF

J gene: TRBJ1-4
clone size: NA
V gene: TRBV29-1
D gene: NA
CDR3 DNA: TGCAGCGTTGCGGACAGATTGGGCTTTGAACTGTTTTTT
CDR3 protein: CSVADRLGFELFF

J gene: TRBJ2-5
clone size: NA
V gene: TRBV5-6
D gene: TRBD1
CDR3 DNA: TGTGCCAGCAGCTTGGGGGCAGGGGGCGCGGGAGAGACCCAGTACTTC
CDR3 protein: CASSLGAGGAGETQYF

J gene: TRBJ2-1
clone size: NA
V gene: TRBV9
D gene: NA
CDR3 DNA: TGTGCCAGCAGCGTAGGCTCCGGAGGGTACAATGAGCAGTTCTTC
CDR3 protein: CASSVGSGGYNEQFF

J gene: TRBJ2-2
clone size: NA
V gene: TRBV15
D gene: NA
CDR3 DNA: TGTGCCACCGGAGACACCGGGGAGCTGTTTTTT
CDR3 protein: CATGDTGELFF

J gene: TRBJ2-5
clone size: NA
V gene: TRBV28
D gene: TRBD2
CDR3 DNA: TGTGCCAGCAGTGAAACGGGGACTAGCGACCAAGAGACCCAGTACTTC
CDR3 protein: CASSETGTSDQETQYF

J gene: TRBJ1-1
clone size: NA
V gene: TRBV27
D gene: NA
CDR3 DNA: TGTGCCAGCAGTTTATCGCCGGGCAGCGGGACTGAAGCTTTCTTT
CDR3 protein: CASSLSPGSGTEAFF

J gene: TRBJ2-1
clone size: NA
V gene: TRBV7-9
D gene: NA
CDR3 DNA: TGTGCCAGCAGCTTGGGCGGGAACTACAATGAGCAGTTCTTC
CDR3 protein: CASSLGGNYNEQFF

J gene: TRBJ2-5
clone size: NA
V gene: TRBV7-8
D gene: NA
CDR3 DNA: TGTGCCAGCAGCTTAGATCATTCGGTCAAGGCATCGCGGTACTTC
CDR3 protein: CASSLDHSVKASRYF

J gene: TRBJ1-4
clone size: NA
V gene: TRBV29-1
D gene: NA
CDR3 DNA: TGCAGCGTTGAAACGGAGTTGGAGGAAAAACTGTTTTTT
CDR3 protein: CSVETELEEKLFF

J gene: TRBJ1-2
clone size: once
V gene: TRBV28
D gene: NA
CDR3 DNA: TGTGCCAGCAGTCCTTGGGGGGGGCAGGGCTATGGCTACACCTTC
CDR3 protein: CASSPWGGQGYGYTF

J gene: TRBJ2-7
clone size: NA
V gene: TRBV16
D gene: TRBD1
CDR3 DNA: TGTGCCAGCAGCCCACCGGACAGGGGGCCCCACGAGCAGTACTTC
CDR3 protein: CASSPPDRGPHEQYF

J gene: TRBJ2-1
clone size: NA
V gene: TRBV21-1
D gene: NA
CDR3 DNA: TGTGCCAGCAGCAAAAGGGGTTGGTTCTACAATGAGCAGTTCTTC
CDR3 protein: CASSKRGWFYNEQFF

J gene: TRBJ2-2
clone size: NA
V gene: TRBV29-1
D gene: NA
CDR3 DNA: TGCAGCGTCCCTCGGTGGGGCCCCGGAAACACCGGGGAGCTGTTTTTT
CDR3 protein: CSVPRWGPGNTGELFF

J gene: TRBJ2-3
clone size: once
V gene: TRBV11-2
D gene: NA
CDR3 DNA: TGTGCCAGCAGCTTAGTGCCGACAGGGAGGGATAGCACAGATACGCAGTATTTT
CDR3 protein: CASSLVPTGRDSTDTQYF

J gene: TRBJ2-1
clone size: NA
V gene: TRBV7-3
D gene: NA
CDR3 DNA: TGTGCCAGCAGCTTAAGTGTCTGGGGCCCGAGCTCCTACAATGAGCAGTTCTTC
CDR3 protein: CASSLSVWGPSSYNEQFF

J gene: TRBJ2-3
clone size: once
V gene: TRBV7-9
D gene: TRBD2
CDR3 DNA: TGTGCCGGGGGACTAGCGGGAGAAGGGGGTACGCAGTATTTT
CDR3 protein: CAGGLAGEGGTQYF

J gene: TRBJ2-3
clone size: NA
V gene: TRBV7-2
D gene: NA
CDR3 DNA: TGTGCCAGCAGCTTAATGGACGGGAGCACAGATACGCAGTATTTT
CDR3 protein: CASSLMDGSTDTQYF

J gene: TRBJ2-2
clone size: NA
V gene: TRBV4-2
D gene: NA
CDR3 DNA: TGTGCCAGCAGCCATCCCAGGACCGGGGAGCTGTTTTTT
CDR3 protein: CASSHPRTGELFF

J gene: TRBJ1-4
clone size: NA
V gene: TRBV5-5
D gene: TRBD1
CDR3 DNA: TGTGCCAGCAGCAGCGGATCGACAGGGGCCCTGACTGCGTCTCGTGAAAAACTGTTTTTT
CDR3 protein: CASSSGSTGALTASREKLFF

J gene: TRBJ2-1
clone size: NA
V gene: TRBV6-5
D gene: TRBD2
CDR3 DNA: TGTGCCAGCAGTACGACTAGCGGGAGGGAGGGTGAGCAGTTCTTC
CDR3 protein: CASSTTSGREGEQFF

J gene: TRBJ2-6
clone size: NA
V gene: TRBV25-1
D gene: NA
CDR3 DNA: TGTGCCAGCAGTGGGTCCGGGACGGTCCTCCCGGCCAACGTCCTGACTTTC
CDR3 protein: CASSGSGTVLPANVLTF

J gene: TRBJ1-5
clone size: NA
V gene: TRBV25-1
D gene: NA
CDR3 DNA: TGTGCCAGCAGTGAACGGGACACCTTCAATCAGCCCCAGCATTTT
CDR3 protein: CASSERDTFNQPQHF

J gene: TRBJ1-5
clone size: once
V gene: TRBV29-1
D gene: NA
CDR3 DNA: TGCAGCGCTACACGGGGATGGGATCAGCCCCAGCATTTT
CDR3 protein: CSATRGWDQPQHF

J gene: TRBJ1-2
clone size: NA
V gene: TRBV10-1
D gene: TRBD1
CDR3 DNA: TGCGCCAGCAGACCGGGACAGGCCCGAAGTGGCTATGGCTACACCTTC
CDR3 protein: CASRPGQARSGYGYTF

J gene: TRBJ1-5
clone size: NA
V gene: TRBV27
D gene: NA
CDR3 DNA: TGTGCCAGCAGTTTTGGGGTTAATAGCAATCAGCCCCAGCATTTT
CDR3 protein: CASSFGVNSNQPQHF

J gene: TRBJ2-7
clone size: NA
V gene: TRBV7-3
D gene: NA
CDR3 DNA: TGTGCCAGCAGCTTAGAACTGGGCGAGCAGTACTTC
CDR3 protein: CASSLELGEQYF

J gene: TRBJ2-1
clone size: NA
V gene: TRBV10-3
D gene: TRBD2
CDR3 DNA: TGTGCCACCCTCCAACCCCTAGCGGGATCTTACAATGAGCAGTTCTTC
CDR3 protein: CATLQPLAGSYNEQFF

J gene: TRBJ2-5
clone size: few
V gene: TRBV28
D gene: NA
CDR3 DNA: TGTGCCAGCAGTTTGCTGGACCCCAATGGCTGGGAGACCCAGTACTTC
CDR3 protein: CASSLLDPNGWETQYF

J gene: TRBJ1-2
clone size: NA
V gene: TRBV27
D gene: TRBD1
CDR3 DNA: TGTGCCAGCAGTGAGGGACAGGGAGCCTATGGCTACACCTTC
CDR3 protein: CASSEGQGAYGYTF

J gene: TRBJ1-5
clone size: once
V gene: TRBV19
D gene: NA
CDR3 DNA: TGTGCCAGTAGTCTTGGGGGGCAGCCCCAGCATTTT
CDR3 protein: CASSLGGQPQHF